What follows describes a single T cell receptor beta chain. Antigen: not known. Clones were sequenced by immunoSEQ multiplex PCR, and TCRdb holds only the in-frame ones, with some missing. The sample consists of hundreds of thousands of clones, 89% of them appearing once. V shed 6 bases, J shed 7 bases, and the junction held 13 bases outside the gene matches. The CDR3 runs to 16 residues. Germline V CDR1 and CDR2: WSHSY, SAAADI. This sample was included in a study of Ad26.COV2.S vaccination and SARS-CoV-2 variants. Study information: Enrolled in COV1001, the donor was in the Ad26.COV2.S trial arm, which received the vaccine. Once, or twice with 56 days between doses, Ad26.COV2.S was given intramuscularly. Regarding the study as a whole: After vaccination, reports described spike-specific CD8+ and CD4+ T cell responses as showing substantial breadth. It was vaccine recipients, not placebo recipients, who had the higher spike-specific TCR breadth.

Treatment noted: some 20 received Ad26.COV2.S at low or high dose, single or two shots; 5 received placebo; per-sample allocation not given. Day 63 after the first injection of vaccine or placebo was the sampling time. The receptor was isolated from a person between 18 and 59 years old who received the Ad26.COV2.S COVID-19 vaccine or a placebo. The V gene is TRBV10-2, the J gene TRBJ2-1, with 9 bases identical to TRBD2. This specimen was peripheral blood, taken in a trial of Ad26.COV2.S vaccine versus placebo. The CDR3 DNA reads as TGCGCCAGCAGCGTCCGTTGGACTAGCGAAAATAATGAGCAGTTCTTC. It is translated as CASSVRWTSENNEQFF.